The rows below give T cell receptor beta chains drawn from one sample of a study of blood T cell repertoires in COVID-19. The repertoire was sequenced with immunoSEQ multiplex PCR; TCRdb's copy has only in-frame clones and lacks some. The sample holds some 260,000 clones, more than 65% seen once. Sequencing was carried out using peripheral blood. These receptors originate from a woman aged 40 to 55 with active or convalescent COVID-19. Each CDR3 is given with its conserved first and last residue. A D gene is named only where the DNA matches it firmly. Size is omitted from some rows. Given values are once, few, many or a class for expanded clones.

clone_size | j_call | d_call | v_call | cdr3_aa | cdr3_nt
NA | TRBJ2-3 | TRBD2 | TRBV5-1 | CASSLSGGYSDTQYF | TGCGCCAGCAGCTTAAGCGGGGGGTACTCAGATACGCAGTATTTT
NA | TRBJ2-7 | TRBD1 | TRBV9 | CASSVEQGYSYEQYF | TGTGCCAGCAGCGTAGAACAGGGGTATTCCTACGAGCAGTACTTC
NA | TRBJ2-4 | NA | TRBV28 | CASSLVRQGGIQYF | TGTGCCAGCAGTTTGGTCCGGCAGGGAGGCATTCAGTACTTC
NA | TRBJ1-3 | NA | TRBV30 | CAWSGPSRLSGNTIYF | TGTGCCTGGAGTGGGCCCTCCAGGCTCTCTGGAAACACCATATATTTT
NA | TRBJ1-5 | NA | TRBV11-2 | CASSLDQGRDPQHF | TGTGCCAGCAGCTTAGACCAGGGTAGAGATCCCCAGCATTTT
NA | TRBJ2-3 | NA | TRBV7-2 | CASSSDRADTQYF | TGTGCCAGCAGTTCGGACAGAGCAGATACGCAGTATTTT
NA | TRBJ1-6 | NA | TRBV5-1 | CASRQLNSPLHF | TGCGCCAGCAGACAGCTTAATTCACCCCTCCACTTT
NA | TRBJ1-5 | NA | TRBV5-1 | CASSLVPGAEQPQHF | TGCGCCAGCAGCTTAGTTCCAGGGGCAGAACAGCCCCAGCATTTT
once | TRBJ1-5 | TRBD1 | TRBV28 | CASSSTGGPGQPQHF | TGTGCCAGCAGTTCGACAGGGGGACCGGGGCAGCCCCAGCATTTT
NA | TRBJ1-5 | TRBD1 | TRBV19 | CASSIQGDSNQPQHF | TGTGCCAGTAGTATACAGGGGGACAGCAATCAGCCCCAGCATTTT
NA | TRBJ2-3 | NA | TRBV3-1/TRBV3-2 | CASSQWSSTDTQYF | TGTGCCAGCAGCCAATGGAGCAGCACAGATACGCAGTATTTT
NA | TRBJ1-2 | NA | TRBV6-1 | CASSEDTYGYTF | TGTGCCAGCAGTGAAGATACTTATGGCTACACCTTC
NA | TRBJ1-3 | NA | TRBV19 | CASSPPGDTIYF | TGTGCCAGTAGTCCGCCGGGGGACACCATATATTTT
NA | TRBJ1-4 | NA | TRBV7-2 | CASSLVRTPGSEKLFF | TGTGCCAGCAGCTTAGTAAGAACACCTGGGAGTGAAAAACTGTTTTTT
NA | TRBJ2-6 | NA | TRBV7-9 | CASSLQGTPLSGANVLTF | TGTGCCAGCAGCTTACAGGGGACCCCTCTCTCTGGGGCCAACGTCCTGACTTTC
NA | TRBJ1-1 | NA | TRBV5-1 | CASSLTGTSTEAFF | TGCGCCAGCAGCTTGACGGGAACGAGCACTGAAGCTTTCTTT
NA | TRBJ1-3 | NA | TRBV15 | CATSPLTGFFSGNTIYF | TGTGCCACCAGCCCTCTGACAGGATTTTTCTCTGGAAACACCATATATTTT
NA | TRBJ2-2 | NA | TRBV10-3 | CAITDGISYSTGELFF | TGTGCCATCACCGATGGTATTAGTTACTCTACCGGGGAGCTGTTTTTT